The rows below give T cell receptor beta chains drawn from one sample of a study of shared clonotypes between healthy human individuals. Only in-frame clones appear in the TCRdb table, and some are missing; sequencing was by immunoSEQ multiplex PCR. The sample gives fewer than 400,000 clones, around two thirds of which show up once; around a tenth is in the top ten. The material sequenced was memory CD4+ T cells sorted from blood. These receptors all come from a young man in good health. Both conserved end residues are part of each CDR3.

J: TRBJ2-2; V: TRBV5-1; CDR3: CATSRASGAHGELFF
J: TRBJ2-3; V: TRBV11-3; CDR3: CASSYSTSSDTQYF
J: TRBJ2-7; V: TRBV6-5; CDR3: CASSAGAGGYEQYF
J: TRBJ1-2; V: TRBV7-9; CDR3: CASSLPGGQFGYTF
J: TRBJ1-1; V: TRBV11-2; CDR3: CASSLLTGWNTEAFF
J: TRBJ2-3; V: TRBV18; CDR3: CASYLKDAAGVWATDTQYF
J: TRBJ2-7; V: TRBV4-3; CDR3: CASSQGGGYTYEQYF
J: TRBJ2-5; V: TRBV2; CDR3: CASRDTGTKETQYF
J: TRBJ1-4; V: TRBV15; CDR3: CATSRGHTPNEKLFF
J: TRBJ2-7; V: TRBV2; CDR3: CASGGTGSYEQYF
J: TRBJ2-5; V: TRBV7-8; CDR3: CASSSNRGVETQYF
J: TRBJ2-3; V: TRBV11-3; CDR3: CASSREITDTQYF
J: TRBJ1-2; V: TRBV18; CDR3: CASSRYKGGLDGYTF
J: TRBJ2-1; V: TRBV27; CDR3: CASSLSPSGGNEQFF
J: TRBJ2-1; V: TRBV5-1; CDR3: CASSSGTDNEQFF
J: TRBJ1-1; V: TRBV29-1; CDR3: CSARQGSVTEAFF
J: TRBJ2-1; V: TRBV2; CDR3: CASSRSGGSYNEQFF
J: TRBJ2-5; V: TRBV11-2; CDR3: CASSLGPGPEGTQYF
J: TRBJ2-1; V: TRBV5-1; CDR3: CASSPGLAGSNEQFF
J: TRBJ2-2; V: TRBV29-1; CDR3: CSVWLGQNTGELFF
J: TRBJ2-2; V: TRBV15; CDR3: CATSREALGELFF
J: TRBJ1-5; V: TRBV19; CDR3: CASSIVGTAHQPQHF
J: TRBJ2-7; V: TRBV27; CDR3: CASRRISGILEQYF
J: TRBJ1-2; V: TRBV10-2; CDR3: CASSETNYGYTF
J: TRBJ1-4; V: TRBV6-5; CDR3: CASSRIGEKLFF
J: TRBJ2-7; V: TRBV5-1; CDR3: CASSLNEAGGNEQYF
J: TRBJ1-4; V: TRBV18; CDR3: CASSWTENEKLFF
J: TRBJ1-2; V: TRBV30; CDR3: CARTGTGEDGYTF
J: TRBJ2-7; V: TRBV6-1; CDR3: CASTRVRGHYEQYF
J: TRBJ1-5; V: TRBV6-5; CDR3: CASSYGQGNQPQHF
J: TRBJ2-7; V: TRBV27; CDR3: CASSLLSGTGDYEQYF
J: TRBJ2-2; V: TRBV6-4; CDR3: CASSVAGRGGELFF
J: TRBJ2-5; V: TRBV9; CDR3: CASSVDRAETQYF
J: TRBJ1-2; V: TRBV6-5; CDR3: CASSYSGNHIMDGYTF
J: TRBJ2-7; V: TRBV7-6; CDR3: CASSLEHRGYEQYF
J: TRBJ1-1; V: TRBV28; CDR3: CASSESRASTNTEAFF
J: TRBJ1-1; V: TRBV2; CDR3: CASSGPIDGTNTEAFF
J: TRBJ2-5; V: TRBV28; CDR3: CASRLGVQTQYF
J: TRBJ2-7; V: TRBV7-2; CDR3: CASSFPSRSGGSYEQYF
J: TRBJ1-1; V: TRBV5-6; CDR3: CASSGENRGNTEAFF
J: TRBJ2-5; V: TRBV28; CDR3: CASSPDRTGPRETQYF
J: TRBJ1-4; V: TRBV7-7; CDR3: CASSTTTGSEKLFF
J: TRBJ2-5; V: TRBV2; CDR3: CASSEVGLGETQYF
J: TRBJ2-2; V: TRBV11-2; CDR3: CASRPIRGQGPGELFF
J: TRBJ1-5; V: TRBV18; CDR3: CASSPGRLNQPQHF
J: TRBJ2-3; V: TRBV6-6; CDR3: CASSYWDGEMQYF
J: TRBJ2-2; V: TRBV6-1; CDR3: CASSDRRGLPGELFF
J: TRBJ2-2; V: TRBV4-3; CDR3: CASSQGSSFTGELFF
J: TRBJ1-5; V: TRBV19; CDR3: CASTLGTYGVQPQHF